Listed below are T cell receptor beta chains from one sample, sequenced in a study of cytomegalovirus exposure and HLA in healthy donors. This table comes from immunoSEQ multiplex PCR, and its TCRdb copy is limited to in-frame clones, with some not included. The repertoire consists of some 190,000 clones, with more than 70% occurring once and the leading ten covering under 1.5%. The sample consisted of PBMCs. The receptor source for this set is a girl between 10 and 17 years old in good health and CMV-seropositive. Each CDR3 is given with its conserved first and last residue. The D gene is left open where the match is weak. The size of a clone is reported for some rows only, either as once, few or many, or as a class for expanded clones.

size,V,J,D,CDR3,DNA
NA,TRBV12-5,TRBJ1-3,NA,CASVLSSGNTIYF,TGTGCTAGTGTACTGTCCTCTGGAAACACCATATATTTT
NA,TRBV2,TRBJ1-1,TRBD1,CASSWKGAQGTEAFF,TGTGCCAGCAGTTGGAAGGGGGCGCAGGGCACTGAAGCTTTCTTT
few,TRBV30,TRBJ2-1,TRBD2,CAVTSGSYNEQFF,TGTGCCGTGACTAGCGGGAGCTACAATGAGCAGTTCTTC
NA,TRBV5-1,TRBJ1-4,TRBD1,CASSLQGGQKNEKLFF,TGCGCCAGCAGCCTCCAAGGGGGACAGAAAAATGAAAAACTGTTTTTT
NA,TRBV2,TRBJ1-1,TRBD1,CASSLSRTGAGTEAFF,TGTGCCAGCAGCCTTAGCCGGACAGGGGCGGGAACTGAAGCTTTCTTT
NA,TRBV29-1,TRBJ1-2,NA,CSADVSSAIGYTF,TGCAGCGCTGATGTAAGTAGCGCGATTGGCTACACCTTC
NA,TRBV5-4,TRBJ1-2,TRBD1,CASSPGQGGTSGYTF,TGTGCCAGCAGCCCCGGACAGGGTGGAACGTCCGGCTACACCTTC
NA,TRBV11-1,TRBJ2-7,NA,CASSRRIEDSYEQYF,TGTGCCAGCAGCCGAAGGATAGAGGATAGTTACGAGCAGTACTTC
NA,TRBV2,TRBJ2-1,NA,CASTRSYNEQFF,TGTGCCAGCACTCGGTCCTACAATGAGCAGTTCTTC
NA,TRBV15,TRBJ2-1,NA,CATSRVRWEADNEQFF,TGTGCCACCAGCAGAGTGCGGTGGGAGGCGGACAATGAGCAGTTCTTC
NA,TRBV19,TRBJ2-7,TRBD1,CASKDRTGGRYEQYF,TGTGCCAGTAAAGACCGGACAGGGGGTCGATACGAGCAGTACTTC
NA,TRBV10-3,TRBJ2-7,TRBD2,CAISESGSGSYEQYF,TGTGCCATCAGTGAGTCGGGTAGCGGGAGCTACGAGCAGTACTTC
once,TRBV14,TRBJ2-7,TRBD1,CASSRRTGGYGEQYF,TGTGCCAGCAGCCGAAGGACAGGGGGCTATGGCGAGCAGTACTTC
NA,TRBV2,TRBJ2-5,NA,CASSGGETQYF,TGTGCCAGCAGTGGAGGAGAGACCCAGTACTTC
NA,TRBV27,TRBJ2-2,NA,CASTTIGGTNTGELFF,TGTGCCAGCACTACAATAGGGGGAACCAACACCGGGGAGCTGTTTTTT
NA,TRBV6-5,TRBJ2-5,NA,CASSYSAGRDEMYF,TGTGCCAGCAGTTACTCCGCTGGGCGGGACGAGATGTACTTC
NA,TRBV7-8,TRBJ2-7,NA,CASSLVQAAYEQYF,TGTGCCAGCAGCTTAGTACAGGCCGCCTACGAGCAGTACTTC
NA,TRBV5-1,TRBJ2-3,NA,CASSPGRSRDTDTQYF,TGCGCCAGCAGCCCTGGGAGGTCGCGGGACACAGATACGCAGTATTTT
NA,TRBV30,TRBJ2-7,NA,CAWSVGGSYEQYF,TGTGCCTGGAGTGTAGGGGGATCCTACGAGCAGTACTTC
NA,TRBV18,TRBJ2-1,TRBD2,CASSPSFRLAGAGEQFF,TGTGCCAGCTCACCATCATTTCGGCTAGCGGGAGCCGGTGAGCAGTTCTTC
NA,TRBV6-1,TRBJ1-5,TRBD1,CASSAGTGGKAVHF,TGTGCCAGCAGTGCCGGGACAGGGGGAAAAGCTGTTCATTTT
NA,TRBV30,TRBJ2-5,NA,CAWSFRGPRREQYF,TGTGCCTGGAGTTTCCGGGGCCCCCGGAGGGAGCAGTACTTC
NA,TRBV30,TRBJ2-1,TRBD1,CAWSFGTGAQEQFF,TGTGCCTGGAGTTTTGGGACAGGGGCGCAGGAGCAGTTCTTC
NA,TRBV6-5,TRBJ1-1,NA,CASSPIGEWTEAFF,TGTGCCAGCAGCCCTATCGGGGAATGGACTGAAGCTTTCTTT
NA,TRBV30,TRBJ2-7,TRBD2,CAWSVPLVVRTSSYEQYF,TGTGCCTGGAGTGTACCTCTAGTAGTCAGGACTAGCAGCTACGAGCAGTACTTC
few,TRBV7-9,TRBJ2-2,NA,CASLTLGQKNTGELFF,TGTGCCAGTCTCACCCTCGGACAGAAGAACACCGGGGAGCTGTTTTTT
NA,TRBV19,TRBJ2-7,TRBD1,CASSCPWDSRYEQYF,TGTGCCAGTAGTTGCCCCTGGGACAGCCGATACGAGCAGTACTTC
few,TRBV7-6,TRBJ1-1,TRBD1,CASSPGGRSTEAFF,TGTGCCAGCAGCCCAGGGGGCCGGTCCACTGAAGCTTTCTTT
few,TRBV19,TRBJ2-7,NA,CASSRTVGSYEQYF,TGTGCCAGTAGTAGGACAGTTGGCTCCTACGAGCAGTACTTC
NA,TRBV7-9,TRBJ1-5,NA,CASSLDGYQPQHF,TGTGCCAGCAGCCTCGACGGGTATCAGCCCCAGCATTTT
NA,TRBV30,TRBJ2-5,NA,CAWTAGQETQYF,TGTGCCTGGACGGCGGGGCAAGAGACCCAGTACTTC
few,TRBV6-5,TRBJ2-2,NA,CASSYRAGANTGELFF,TGTGCCAGCAGTTACCGGGCAGGGGCGAACACCGGGGAGCTGTTTTTT
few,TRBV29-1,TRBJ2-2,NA,CSAEKQLNTGELFF,TGCAGCGCCGAGAAACAGCTGAACACCGGGGAGCTGTTTTTT
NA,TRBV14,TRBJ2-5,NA,CASSQDLTMQYF,TGTGCCAGCAGCCAAGATCTGACTATGCAGTACTTC
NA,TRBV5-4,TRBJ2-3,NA,CASSLDWDTQYF,TGTGCCAGCAGCTTGGACTGGGATACGCAGTATTTT
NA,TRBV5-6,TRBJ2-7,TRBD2,CASSLVAGSAYEQYF,TGTGCCAGCAGCTTGGTAGCGGGCTCTGCCTACGAGCAGTACTTC
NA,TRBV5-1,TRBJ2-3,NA,CASRFRDHTDTQYF,TGCGCCAGCAGGTTCAGGGATCACACAGATACGCAGTATTTT
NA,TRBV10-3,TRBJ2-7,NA,CAISETIQISYEQYF,TGTGCCATCAGTGAGACAATACAAATCTCCTACGAGCAGTACTTC
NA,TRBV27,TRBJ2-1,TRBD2,CASSISGTSGRAPYNEQFF,TGTGCCAGCAGTATCTCCGGGACTAGCGGGAGGGCCCCATACAATGAGCAGTTCTTC
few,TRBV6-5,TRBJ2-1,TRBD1,CASSGQGAYNEQFF,TGTGCCAGCAGTGGACAGGGAGCCTACAATGAGCAGTTCTTC
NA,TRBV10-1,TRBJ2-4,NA,CASSDGGAGGDIQYF,TGCGCCAGCAGTGACGGGGGAGCCGGGGGTGACATTCAGTACTTC
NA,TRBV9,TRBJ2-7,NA,CASSVRGQATEQYF,TGTGCCAGCAGCGTAAGAGGCCAAGCGACCGAGCAGTACTTC
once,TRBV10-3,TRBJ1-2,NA,CAITRERDRGNYGYTF,TGTGCCATCACCAGGGAGCGGGATAGGGGGAACTATGGCTACACCTTC
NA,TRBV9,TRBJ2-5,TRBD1,CASSQPRGQLQETQYF,TGTGCCAGCAGCCAACCAAGGGGGCAGTTGCAAGAGACCCAGTACTTC
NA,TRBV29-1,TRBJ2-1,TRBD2,CSVLPGLSGIKFF,TGCAGCGTCCTCCCGGGTCTGAGCGGGATAAAGTTCTTC
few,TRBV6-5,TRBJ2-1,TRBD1,CASHAGTGVYNEQFF,TGTGCCAGCCACGCTGGGACAGGGGTCTACAATGAGCAGTTCTTC
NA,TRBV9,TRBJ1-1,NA,CASSVDGEATTEAFF,TGTGCCAGCAGCGTAGATGGGGAGGCGACCACTGAAGCTTTCTTT
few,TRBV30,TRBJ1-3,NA,CAWGRNFGNTIYF,TGTGCCTGGGGCAGGAATTTTGGAAACACCATATATTTT
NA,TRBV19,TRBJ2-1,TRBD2,CASSVRVLAGGPGEQFF,TGTGCCAGTAGTGTTCGGGTACTAGCGGGAGGCCCCGGGGAGCAGTTCTTC
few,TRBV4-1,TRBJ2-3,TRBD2,CASSHTSGSTDTQYF,TGCGCCAGCAGCCACACTAGCGGTAGCACAGATACGCAGTATTTT
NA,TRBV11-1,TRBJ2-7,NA,CASSSTSAFSYEQYF,TGTGCCAGCAGCTCGACGAGCGCCTTCTCCTACGAGCAGTACTTC
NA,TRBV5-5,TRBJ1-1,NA,CASSSWAGAPFF,TGTGCCAGCAGCTCCTGGGCAGGGGCCCCTTTCTTT
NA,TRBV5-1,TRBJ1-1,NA,CASSPGGRWITEAFF,TGCGCCAGCAGCCCGGGGGGGCGATGGATCACTGAAGCTTTCTTT
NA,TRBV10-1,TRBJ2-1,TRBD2,CASSRTSGSNEQFF,TGCGCCAGCAGCCGGACTAGCGGGAGCAATGAGCAGTTCTTC
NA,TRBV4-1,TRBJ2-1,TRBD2,CASSQDKMGLAAKFF,TGCGCCAGCAGCCAAGATAAGATGGGACTAGCGGCCAAGTTCTTC